This T cell receptor beta chain appears in the sequencing data of a study of T cells after yellow fever vaccination. There are many counts of this clonotype. The antigen remains undetermined. TCRdb reanalysed the 5' RACE reads using MiXCR and keeps one entry per CDR3 protein. The repertoire holds 350,000 to 450,000 distinct CDR3 sequences, with roughly a sixth as singletons. The germline V and J ends were trimmed by 6 bases and 1 base, with 13 bases remaining between them. The germline V gene encodes CDR1 MNHEY and CDR2 SVGAGI. This CDR3 spans 14 amino acids. Whole-study results and caveats: Abundant clonotypes from the bulk population could have been carried over as contaminants into FACS-sorted repertoires. Post-booster reappearance was seen for most primary-vaccination clones (96% CD4, roughly 86% CD8).

V is TRBV6-5 and J is TRBJ2-7; D remains ambiguous. The sample in question was PBMCs, obtained before the yellow fever booster vaccination. The receptor's source is a man aged 18-30 years who received the YFV17D yellow fever vaccine. This CDR3 is CASSLNGGSYEQYF. The CDR3 DNA sequence: TGTGCCAGCAGCCTGAACGGCGGATCCTACGAGCAGTACTTC.